One and the same sample provided the 8 T cell receptor beta chains below, sequenced in a study of T cell responses to AZD1222 COVID-19 vaccine. Here immunoSEQ multiplex PCR was the method, and the copy in TCRdb shows in-frame clones only, minus some. The table shows around 120,000 clones, with roughly 88% occurring only once. The source was peripheral blood, collected on day 0 of AZD1222 vaccination. These receptors all stem from an adult in good health.

The chain is built from TRBV2 and TRBJ1-1; a possible D gene is TRBD1 (5 bases). The germline V gene has CDR1 SNHLY and CDR2 FYNNEI. The CDR3 extends over 15 amino acids. V lost 6 bases, J lost 1 base, and 15 bases lay in between. CDR3 loop: CASRAETVKNTEAFF. CDR3 DNA sequence: TGTGCCAGCAGGGCAGAGACAGTTAAGAACACTGAAGCTTTCTTT.

In its sample, this clone was seen once. This chain connects TRBV7-2 to TRBJ2-3; D tentatively fits TRBD1 or TRBD2 (5 bases each). This CDR3 is 15 amino acids long. Germline CDR1 reads SGHTA; CDR2 reads FQGNSA. V was clipped by 2 bases and J by 6 bases, with 15 bases between them. This chain's CDR3 is CASSLFFRGPDTQYF. As DNA, the CDR3 is TGTGCCAGCAGCTTATTTTTTCGGGGCCCTGATACGCAGTATTTT.

V and J are TRBV13 and TRBJ2-1, with D perhaps matching TRBD1 or TRBD2 (5 bases each). Germline CDR1 is PRHDT and CDR2 is FYEKMQ (reference sequence). V dropped 5 bases and J dropped 0 bases, with 11 bases sitting between them. The CDR3 is 15 residues long. The CDR3 here is CASSPGTSSYNEQFF. CDR3 in DNA: TGTGCCAGCAGCCCGGGGACCAGCTCCTACAATGAGCAGTTCTTC.

The rearrangement joins TRBV9 to TRBJ1-2; no clear D. The CDR3 is made up of 15 amino acids. Trimming stripped 0 bases from V and 1 base from J, with 10 bases between. Germline V gene sequence: CDR1 SGDLS, CDR2 YYNGEE. The CDR3 coding sequence is TGTGCCAGCAGCGTAGGTCAAGGCGGTAACTATGGCTACACCTTC. The encoded protein is CASSVGQGGNYGYTF.

The rearrangement links TRBV5-4 to TRBJ1-2, with TRBD1 as a possible D gene (6 bases). Trimming shortened V by 0 bases and J by 6 bases, and 12 bases separated the two germline ends. This CDR3 is built from 14 residues. Germline loops: CDR1 SGHNT, CDR2 YYREEE (reference sequence). For the CDR3, the DNA is TGTGCCAGCAGCTTGGAGGACAGAGCCGATGGCTACACCTTC. Protein: CASSLEDRADGYTF. The whole variable domain, filled in from reference TRBV5-4 and TRBJ1-2, reads ETGVTQSPTHLIKTRGQQVTLRCSSQSGHNTVSWYQQALGQGPQFIFQYYREEENGRGNFPPRFSGLQFPNYSSELNVNALELDDSALYLCASSLEDRADGYTFGSGTRLTVV.

V usage is TRBV5-1 and J usage is TRBJ1-4; the D is unclear. Germline-derived CDR1 and CDR2 are SGHRS and YFSETQ. This CDR3 comprises 14 residues. Trimming took 0 bases from V and 3 from J, leaving 6 bases between them. The chain's CDR3 is CASSLAMANEKLFF. DNA for the CDR3: TGCGCCAGCAGCTTGGCTATGGCTAATGAAAAACTGTTTTTT.

The gene calls are TRBV11-1 and TRBJ2-1; no reliable D call. The CDR3 runs to 15 residues. V gave up 5 bases and J gave up 0 bases, with 11 bases separating them. Germline CDR1 is SGHAT and CDR2 is FQDESV (reference sequence). The DNA of the CDR3 is TGTGCCAGCAGCCTTACACCGAGCTCCTACAATGAGCAGTTCTTC. It codes for CASSLTPSSYNEQFF.

This chain connects TRBV29-1 to TRBJ2-1; D call uncertain. The CDR3 totals 11 residues. Trimming took 5 bases from V and 4 from J, leaving 6 bases between them. Germline CDR1 is SQVTM and CDR2 is ANQGSEA. The CDR3 loop reads CSVILYNEQFF. Written as DNA, the CDR3 is TGCAGCGTTATACTGTACAATGAGCAGTTCTTC.